Listed here are 4 T cell receptor beta chains from one sample, sequenced in a study of cytomegalovirus exposure and HLA in healthy donors. The PCR used 60 Vbeta and 13 Jbeta primers. Assay used: immunoSEQ multiplex PCR; TCRdb lists only in-frame clones, some missing. The table includes 200,000 to 250,000 clones, 75% to 80% detected once. Sequenced: PBMCs. Receptors were obtained from a man younger than 30 in good health and CMV-seronegative.

The chain is built from TRBV5-4 and TRBJ2-7, with 9 bases that match TRBD1. V lost 4 bases, J lost 3 bases, and 5 bases stayed unmatched. The CDR3 sequence is 14 residues long. Germline V CDR1 and CDR2: SGHNT, YYREEE (reference sequence). This chain's CDR3 is CASSPDRGDYEQYF. Here the CDR3 DNA reads TGTGCCAGCAGCCCGGACAGGGGAGACTACGAGCAGTACTTC.

In this sample, this clone turned up a few times. This chain links TRBV7-9 with TRBJ1-1; 9 bases align to TRBD1. The CDR3 covers 15 residues. Germline V gene sequence: CDR1 SEHNR, CDR2 FQNEAQ (reference sequence). V trimming: 2 bases; J trimming: 6 bases; junction bases outside the gene matches: 7. CDR3 in DNA: TGTGCCAGCAGCTTATTAGGGACAGGGTTTGCTGAAGCTTTCTTT. Its protein is CASSLLGTGFAEAFF.

This rearrangement joins TRBV14 to TRBJ2-5; D is possibly TRBD1 (6 bases). The CDR3 is 15 residues long. The germline CDR1 and CDR2 sequences are SGHDN and FVKESK. Between the trimmed V and J ends, which lost 1 base and 5 bases, there was a span of 14 bases. DNA for the CDR3: TGTGCCAGCAGCCAAGGAAATCAGGGGCGGGAGACCCAGTACTTC. The encoded protein is CASSQGNQGRETQYF.

This chain links TRBV5-1 with TRBJ2-2; D is ambiguous. From germline, CDR1 is SGHRS and CDR2 YFSETQ. The CDR3 covers 13 residues. Trimming removed 0 bases at V and 5 bases at J, with 5 bases between. DNA for the CDR3: TGCGCCAGCAGCTTGGGGCAGACCGGGGAGCTGTTTTTT. As protein: CASSLGQTGELFF.